The 22 T cell receptor beta chains below all came from one sample that was sequenced in a study of regulatory T cells in long-lasting Graves disease. As to time point: newly diagnosed GD, antithyroid drugs for less than 3 months. RNA from PBMCs was the source of the TCR library. To make TCR beta libraries, researchers used iRepertoire HTBI primers and Arm-PCR of CDR3 regions. TCRdb reanalysed the multiplex PCR reads using MiXCR and keeps one entry per CDR3 protein. The sample contains fewer than 450,000 distinct CDR3 sequences, over 12% of which appear only once. The data were also submitted as part of a second study, on T cells in Graves' hyperthyroidism and ophthalmopathy.

Sequencing was performed on peripheral blood mononuclear cells (PBMCs), taken at new diagnosis, from a patient treated with antithyroid drugs. These receptors originate from a woman in her thirties or forties with Graves disease.

At least ten counts were recorded for this clonotype. The genes are TRBV12-3 or TRBV12-4 and TRBJ1-2, with 7 bases matching TRBD1. The length of the CDR3 is 15 residues. Losses at the gene ends were 5 bases for V and 2 bases for J; bases not matched to a gene: 8. CDR3 DNA sequence: TGTGCCAGCAGTCCAGGGACAGAAGTAAACTATGGCTACACCTTC. Translation gives CASSPGTEVNYGYTF.

This clonotype was seen more than once but under ten times. J is TRBJ2-1 and V is TRBV7-6; TRBD2 matches at 11 bases. This CDR3 has 14 residues. Trimming cost V 8 bases and J 4 bases; bases outside gene matches: 4. The germline gives CDR1 SGHVS, CDR2 FNYEAQ. CDR3 bases: TGTGCCAGCGGACTAGCGGGTGGGTACAATGAGCAGTTCTTC. Protein sequence: CASGLAGGYNEQFF.

This clonotype was recorded a few times. The V call is TRBV3-1, the J call TRBJ2-7; D uncertain. The CDR3 consists of 14 residues. Germline assignment: CDR1 LGHDT and CDR2 YNNKEL (reference sequence). Trimming shortened V by 1 base and J by 2 bases, and 9 bases separated the two germline ends. As DNA, the CDR3 is TGTGCCAGCAGCCAAGTCCCCATTACCTACGAGCAGTACTTC. This translates into CASSQVPITYEQYF.

The J gene is TRBJ2-7, the V gene TRBV3-1, with TRBD1 matching 11 bases. V shed 0 bases and J 2 bases; nucleotides not matched to a gene: 6. The germline V gene has CDR1 LGHDT and CDR2 YNNKEL (reference sequence). The CDR3 totals 17 residues. The CDR3 loop reads CASSQDGTGGETYEQYF. The DNA for the CDR3 is TGTGCCAGCAGCCAAGATGGGACAGGGGGGGAGACCTACGAGCAGTACTTC.

This clonotype occurred a few times. This sequence joins TRBV27 and TRBJ2-1; D perhaps matches TRBD1 (6 bases). Trimming took 6 bases from V and 9 from J, leaving 18 bases between them. Germline V gene data show CDR1 as MNHEY and CDR2 as SMNVEV (reference sequence). This CDR3 is 14 amino acids long. The CDR3 DNA reads as TGTGCCAGCAGGGCAGGGGTTAGGGGGAGTGAGCAGTTCTTC. It encodes CASRAGVRGSEQFF.

The V gene is TRBV7-3, the J gene TRBJ2-6; D is unclear. The V end lost 5 bases, the J end lost 3 bases, and 8 bases lay between the germline ends. The CDR3 spans 14 residues. Germline V gives CDR1 SGHTA, CDR2 FQGTGA. The CDR3 here is CASSNDNGANVLTF. CDR3 sequence (DNA): TGTGCCAGCAGCAATGACAATGGGGCCAACGTCCTGACTTTC.

In this sample, this clonotype turned up many times. The chain carries TRBV28 and TRBJ2-7; 10 bases agree with TRBD2. CDR3 size: 17 residues. Germline CDR1 reads MDHEN; CDR2 reads SYDVKM. J lost 6 bases, V lost 8 bases, and 19 bases had no gene match. CDR3 bases: TGTGCCAGCTGTCAACGTTATAAGCGGGAGGGCGTAGGCGAGCAGTACTTC. Protein product: CASCQRYKREGVGEQYF.

The table lists this clonotype with many counts. This chain links TRBV20-1 with TRBJ2-1; D may be TRBD2 (6 bases). Trimming shortened V by 0 bases and J by 0 bases, and 12 bases separated the two germline ends. This CDR3 has 16 residues. Per the germline V gene, CDR1 is DFQATT and CDR2 is SNEGSKA (reference sequence). The DNA for the CDR3 is TGCAGTGCTAGAGATGCGGGTAGCGGCTCCTACAATGAGCAGTTCTTC. This translates into CSARDAGSGSYNEQFF.

The chain recombines TRBV5-1 with TRBJ1-2; D is unclear. V was clipped by 0 bases and J by 8 bases, with 11 bases between them. The CDR3 has 13 amino acids. Germline loops: CDR1 SGHRS, CDR2 YFSETQ. This chain's CDR3 is CASSLEGSLGYTF. The CDR3 nucleotides are TGCGCCAGCAGCTTGGAAGGCAGCCTCGGCTACACCTTC.

This clonotype showed up many times. The chain uses TRBV28 and TRBJ1-2; TRBD1 is a possible D gene (5 bases). Germline CDR1 reads MDHEN; CDR2 reads SYDVKM. The CDR3 has 12 amino acids. V shed 10 bases and J shed 6 bases, with 15 bases lying between them. CDR3 in DNA: TGTGCCACCCAAGCAGGGAGGGATGGCTACACCTTC. This encodes CATQAGRDGYTF.

This clonotype was recorded many times. The rearrangement links TRBV11-2 to TRBJ1-2, with D perhaps matching TRBD1 (6 bases). The CDR3 is 13 residues long. Trimming stripped 5 bases from V and 7 bases from J, with 14 bases between. Germline V CDR1 and CDR2: SGHAT, FQNNGV. This CDR3 reads CASSASGGFGYTF. CDR3 nucleotide sequence: TGTGCCAGCAGCGCTAGCGGGGGCTTTGGCTACACCTTC.

This clonotype was observed many times. The chain has TRBV28 and TRBJ2-7; D possibly uses TRBD1 or TRBD2 (5 bases each). V was pared by 4 bases and J by 3 bases, with 16 bases between. Per the germline V gene, CDR1 is MDHEN and CDR2 is SYDVKM. This CDR3 region has 15 residues. Here the CDR3 DNA reads TGTGCCAGCAGTTCGCCCCGGGACGGACTCTACGAGCAGTACTTC. It encodes CASSSPRDGLYEQYF. Full variable domain (outside the CDR3, taken from reference TRBV28 and TRBJ2-7): DVKVTQSSRYLVKRTGEKVFLECVQDMDHENMFWYRQDPGLGLRLIYFSYDVKMKEKGDIPEGYSVSREKKERFSLILESASTNQTSMYLCASSSPRDGLYEQYFGPGTRLTVT.

The V gene is TRBV19, the J gene TRBJ2-2, with D possibly TRBD2 on 6 matching bases. With 5 bases removed from V and 10 bases from J, the gap between germline ends came to 17 bases. CDR1 and CDR2 from the germline V gene are LNHDA and SQIVND (reference sequence). CDR3 length: 14 amino acids. This CDR3 reads CASSPTRGGLELFF. CDR3 nucleotides: TGTGCCAGTAGTCCTACCCGTGGGGGGTTGGAGCTGTTTTTT.

Note on this clonotype: A far larger clone is just one base off, so this is likely a read error. CDR3 loop: CASSCQTSDQETQYF. The DNA of the CDR3 is TGTGCCAGCAGCTGTCAGACTAGCGACCAAGAGACCCAGTACTTC. V usage is TRBV7-2 and J usage is TRBJ2-5; 8 nucleotides line up with TRBD2. This CDR3 spans 15 amino acids. Germline V gives CDR1 SGHTA, CDR2 FQGNSA. With 4 bases clipped from V and 0 bases from J, the junction kept 4 bases outside the gene matches.

In this sample, this clonotype turned up a few times. This rearrangement joins TRBV9 to TRBJ2-1; 14 bases map to TRBD2. Trimming at V came to 3 bases and at J to 9 bases, leaving 11 bases not matched to a gene. The length of the CDR3 is 17 residues. Germline loops: CDR1 SGDLS, CDR2 YYNGEE. DNA of the CDR3: TGTGCCAGCAGCGCTTCCGGGACTAGCGGGAGTGAGGGTGAGCAGTTCTTC. Translation gives CASSASGTSGSEGEQFF. The variable domain in full, with the rest retrieved from reference TRBV9 and TRBJ2-1, is DSGVTQTPKHLITATGQRVTLRCSPRSGDLSVYWYQQSLDQGLQFLIQYYNGEERAKGNILERFSAQQFPDLHSELNLSSLELGDSALYFCASSASGTSGSEGEQFFGPGTRLTVL.

This clonotype turned up a few times. V usage is TRBV28 and J usage is TRBJ2-2; TRBD2 aligns across 7 bases. V lost 5 bases, J lost 5 bases, and 11 bases stayed unmatched. The CDR3 length is 16 residues. Germline values: CDR1 MDHEN, CDR2 SYDVKM. CDR3 amino acids: CASSLLGGSETGELFF. The DNA for the CDR3 is TGTGCCAGCAGTCTCCTCGGCGGGAGTGAAACCGGGGAGCTGTTTTTT.

This clonotype appeared many times. The J gene is TRBJ1-1, the V gene TRBV15, with a weak D call TRBD1 (6 bases). CDR3 size: 15 residues. Trimming cost V 1 base and J 4 bases, with 13 bases left between them. The germline gives CDR1 LNHNV, CDR2 YYDKDF (reference sequence). CDR3 amino acids: CATSRGGQIVTEAFF. The CDR3 region has the DNA TGTGCCACCAGCAGAGGTGGACAGATAGTCACTGAAGCTTTCTTT.

Notes on this clonotype: At one boundary the junction diverges from the germline segment, which might be a read error. The chain uses TRBV7-9 and TRBJ2-7; TRBD2 aligns across 10 bases. The CDR3 is made up of 15 amino acids. CDR1 and CDR2 from the germline V gene are SEHNR and FQNEAQ (reference sequence). CDR3 DNA: TGTGCCAGCAGCCCAGAAGCGGGAGGGAGCTACGAGCACTACTTC. Residues: CASSPEAGGSYEHYF.

Many counts were recorded for this clonotype. The genes are TRBV12-3 or TRBV12-4 and TRBJ2-2, with D maybe TRBD1 (7 bases). The length of the CDR3 is 15 residues. V shed 8 bases and J shed 4 bases, with 17 bases lying between them. The CDR3 spells CASGAGQPGTGELFF. CDR3 sequence (DNA): TGTGCCAGCGGCGCGGGACAGCCGGGCACCGGGGAGCTGTTTTTT.

The rearrangement uses TRBV13 and TRBJ2-1; D might be TRBD2 (6 bases). The CDR3 covers 13 residues. Germline-derived CDR1 and CDR2 are PRHDT and FYEKMQ (reference sequence). The ends were cut back, 7 bases at V and 8 bases at J, with 15 bases in the middle. CDR3 nucleotide sequence: TGTGCCAGCACTCGGAGGGATAACGATGAGCAGTTCTTC. Protein: CASTRRDNDEQFF. The entire variable domain, with the rest obtained from reference TRBV13 and TRBJ2-1, is as follows: AAGVIQSPRHLIKEKRETATLKCYPIPRHDTVYWYQQGPGQDPQFLISFYEKMQSDKGSIPDRFSAQQFSDYHSELNMSSLELGDSALYFCASTRRDNDEQFFGPGTRLTVL.

This clonotype was detected many times. This sequence may be a read error, since a much larger clone differs from it by one base. This sequence joins TRBV27 and TRBJ1-1; D is unresolved. This CDR3 contains 13 residues. Looked up from germline, CDR1 is MNHEY and CDR2 is SMNVEV (reference sequence). The V end lost 6 bases, the J end lost 1 base, and 9 bases lay between the germline ends. CDR3 nucleotide sequence: TGTGCCAGCAGGGGTAGGGCGAACACTGAAGCTTTCTTT. Protein sequence: CASRGRANTEAFF.

This clonotype was seen just once. This chain links TRBV4-1 with TRBJ2-7, with a possible D match to TRBD2 (6 bases). CDR3 length: 15 residues. CDR1 and CDR2 (germline): MGHRA, YSYEKL. The ends were cut back, 3 bases at V and 4 bases at J, with 16 bases in the middle. The CDR3 is CASSQEGHSTYEQYF. CDR3 in DNA: TGCGCCAGCAGCCAGGAGGGGCATTCTACGTACGAGCAGTACTTC.